This entry lists 20 T cell receptor beta chains sequenced from one sample in a study of blood T cells in healthy people across ages. Sample-barcoded 5' priming and a J-beta primer mix drove a second PCR of about 6 to 11 cycles. Using its own MiXCR run on the 5' RACE reads, TCRdb lists one record per CDR3 protein. The table includes around 1,900,000 distinct CDR3 sequences, roughly 43% detected once. Material: blood. The receptors were sampled from a human donor in good health.

The CDR3 protein is CASIRTGRNSYTQYF. The CDR3 DNA reads TGTGCCAGCATCCGGACAGGGAGAAATAGTTATACGCAGTATTTT. The chain uses TRBV27 and TRBJ2-3; 8 nucleotides line up with TRBD1. The CDR3 runs 15 residues. Germline V gene sequence: CDR1 MNHEY, CDR2 SMNVEV (reference sequence). V trimming: 7 bases; J trimming: 7 bases; junction bases outside the gene matches: 13.

The chain carries TRBV28 and TRBJ2-7; TRBD1 might be the D (6 bases). Per germline, CDR1 MDHEN and CDR2 SYDVKM. Trimming pared 5 bases from V and 0 bases from J, leaving 14 bases between. The CDR3 is 15 residues long. In nucleotides, the CDR3 is TGTGCCAGCAGTGGAACAGGGCAGCCCTCCTACGAGCAGTACTTC. It encodes CASSGTGQPSYEQYF. The whole variable domain, remainder taken from reference TRBV28 and TRBJ2-7, is DVKVTQSSRYLVKRTGEKVFLECVQDMDHENMFWYRQDPGLGLRLIYFSYDVKMKEKGDIPEGYSVSREKKERFSLILESASTNQTSMYLCASSGTGQPSYEQYFGPGTRLTVT.

This clonotype was detected a few times. The chain carries TRBV9 and TRBJ2-1, with 13 bases that match TRBD2. This CDR3 has 15 amino acids. CDR1 is SGDLS and CDR2 is YYNGEE in the germline V gene. V lost 1 base to trimming and J lost 9 bases; unmatched junction nucleotides: 4. CDR3 region: CASSVTSGGAVEQFF. CDR3 DNA: TGTGCCAGCAGCGTAACTAGCGGGGGGGCGGTTGAGCAGTTCTTC.

There are a few counts of this clonotype. The chain is built from TRBV11-1 and TRBJ2-3, with 7 bases lining up with TRBD1. The length of the CDR3 is 15 residues. Germline V gives CDR1 SGHAT, CDR2 FQDESV (reference sequence). Trimming took 5 bases from V and 1 from J; bases not matched to a gene: 6. The CDR3 DNA reads as TGTGCCAGCAGCGAGGGACAGCCGGGCACAGATACGCAGTATTTT. This encodes CASSEGQPGTDTQYF.

This clonotype was counted between two and nine times. The CDR3 is CASSLSMYQPQHF. The CDR3 DNA is TGTGCCAGCAGTTTATCGATGTATCAGCCCCAGCATTTT. The V and J genes are TRBV27 and TRBJ1-5; D unresolved. The CDR3 contains 13 residues. Germline V gives CDR1 MNHEY, CDR2 SMNVEV (reference sequence). V gave up 0 bases and J gave up 5 bases, with 5 bases separating them.

The chain links TRBV5-4 to TRBJ1-1; D not certain. The CDR3 is 13 amino acids. Germline V gives CDR1 SGHNT, CDR2 YYREEE (reference sequence). Trimming shortened V by 1 base and J by 7 bases, and 11 bases separated the two germline ends. The CDR3 DNA follows: TGTGCCAGCAGCTTGAGTCTGCGGGGTGAAGCTTTCTTT. Amino acid sequence: CASSLSLRGEAFF.

Note on this clonotype: A read error may produce the germline difference seen at one junction end. The chain carries TRBV15 and TRBJ2-3; 8 nucleotides agree with TRBD1. The germline gives CDR1 LNHNV, CDR2 YYDKDF (reference sequence). CDR3 length: 14 residues. CDR3 region: CTTLDRGGTDTQYF. CDR3 bases: TGTACCACCCTAGACAGGGGAGGAACAGATACGCAGTATTTT.

This clonotype was seen ten or more times. This CDR3 reads CSVEGVSRGYTF. CDR3 DNA: TGCAGCGTTGAAGGTGTTTCCCGGGGCTACACCTTC. The chain couples TRBV29-1 to TRBJ1-2; no reliable D call. CDR1 SQVTM and CDR2 ANQGSEA come from the germline V gene. The CDR3 is 12 amino acids. The ends were cut back, 1 base at V and 8 bases at J, with 11 bases in the middle.

This clonotype was seen a few times. V usage is TRBV5-5 and J usage is TRBJ2-4; perhaps TRBD1 as D (7 bases). The DNA end is a closer match to TRBJ2-7, so the J assignment may be wrong. The CDR3 runs 17 residues. Germline-derived CDR1 and CDR2 are SGHKS and YYEKEE (reference sequence). CDR3 in amino acids: CASSLALGQEGWYEQYF. CDR3 DNA: TGTGCCAGCAGCTTGGCCCTCGGACAGGAGGGGTGGTACGAGCAGTACTTC.

The rearrangement joins TRBV5-1 to TRBJ1-1; 7 nucleotides line up with TRBD1. After removal of 3 bases from V and 0 bases from J, the junction contained 8 bases not matched to a gene. The CDR3 length is 16 residues. Germline CDR1 and CDR2: SGHRS and YFSETQ. The CDR3 DNA sequence: TGCGCCAGCAGCTCTACCTCGACAGGGATGAACACTGAAGCTTTCTTT. Translating it yields CASSSTSTGMNTEAFF.

The J gene is TRBJ1-2, the V gene TRBV4-3, with TRBD1 matching over 10 bases. The CDR3 runs 16 residues. The V gene's germline CDR1 is LGHNA and CDR2 YSLEER. J gave up 7 bases and V 0 bases, and 8 bases lay outside the gene matches. CDR3 loop: CASSQDRGTGVGGYTF. As DNA, the CDR3 is TGCGCCAGCAGCCAAGATCGGGGGACAGGGGTTGGTGGCTACACCTTC.

The V call is TRBV6-1, the J call TRBJ1-2; D remains ambiguous. The germline gives CDR1 MNHNS, CDR2 SASEGT. Trimming took off 3 bases at V and 5 bases at J, with 16 bases between the two ends. CDR3 length: 15 amino acids. In nucleotides, the CDR3 is TGTGCCAGCAGTGAGCAGGAAGAAACCTTTTATGGCTACACCTTC. Its translation is CASSEQEETFYGYTF.

The J gene is TRBJ2-3, the V gene TRBV7-3; weak D call: TRBD2 (7 bases). From germline, CDR1 is SGHTA and CDR2 FQGTGA. V gave up 2 bases and J gave up 5 bases, with 17 bases separating them. The CDR3 is 16 amino acids. The CDR3 bases are TGTGCCAGCAGCTTAGACGCGGGGGCCCCGTTAGATACGCAGTATTTT. Protein product: CASSLDAGAPLDTQYF.

In its sample, this clonotype was seen a few times. This CDR3 is CASSLAGTSGFPEQYF. The CDR3 nucleotides read TGTGCCAGCAGCTTAGCCGGCACCTCAGGGTTTCCCGAGCAGTACTTC. This chain uses TRBV7-8 with TRBJ2-5; possible D gene TRBD1, 5 bases. Judging by the DNA end, TRBJ2-7 fits better; the J call may be wrong. Germline values: CDR1 SGHVS, CDR2 FQNEAQ. The CDR3 spans 16 residues.

The table lists this clonotype with a few counts. The chain couples TRBV6-6 to TRBJ1-6, with D possibly TRBD1 on 6 matching bases. Germline CDR1 reads MNHNY; CDR2 reads SVGAGI (reference sequence). This CDR3 region has 15 residues. V was trimmed by 6 bases and J by 7 bases, leaving 16 bases between them. CDR3 coding DNA: TGTGCCAGCAGCCGAGGGGGTGGGAGGAATTCACCCCTCCACTTT. Translating it yields CASSRGGGRNSPLHF.

A single count supports this clonotype. The CDR3 reads CASSSYQGEYGYTF. The CDR3 DNA reads TGTGCCAGCAGTTCGTACCAGGGGGAGTATGGCTACACCTTC. V usage is TRBV6-5 and J usage is TRBJ1-2; 7 nucleotides match TRBD1. Germline V gene lookup returns CDR1 MNHEY and CDR2 SVGAGI. This CDR3 is 14 amino acids long. Germline trimming cut 4 bases from V and 5 bases from J; bases unmatched to any gene: 7.

The chain combines TRBV18 with TRBJ2-7; 8 positions match TRBD1. This CDR3 region has 15 residues. CDR1 is KGHSH and CDR2 is LQKENI in the germline V gene. Germline trimming cut 4 bases from V and 3 bases from J; bases unmatched to any gene: 8. Here the CDR3 reads CASSRTGTGDYEQYF. The DNA for the CDR3 is TGTGCCAGCTCACGGACCGGGACAGGTGACTACGAGCAGTACTTC.

The chain has TRBV4-3 and TRBJ2-1, with D possibly matching TRBD2 (5 bases). V was trimmed by 0 bases and J by 7 bases, leaving 16 bases between them. CDR3 length equals 16 residues. Germline V gives CDR1 LGHNA, CDR2 YSLEER. DNA of the CDR3: TGCGCCAGCAGCCAAGATTATGGCGAGGGAAGGAATGAGCAGTTCTTC. Translating gives CASSQDYGEGRNEQFF.

This clonotype has a handful of counts. J is TRBJ1-2 and V is TRBV7-2, with D possibly TRBD1 on 5 matching bases. The germline V gene has CDR1 SGHTA and CDR2 FQGNSA. This CDR3 has 12 amino acids. Trimming took off 2 bases at V and 8 bases at J, with 9 bases between the two ends. The CDR3 region has the DNA TGTGCCAGCAGCTTAATTGACAGCGGCTACACCTTC. Translated: CASSLIDSGYTF.

This clonotype was counted a single time. The rearrangement joins TRBV5-6 to TRBJ2-5; 8 bases are shared with TRBD1. Matching the DNA end better, TRBJ2-7 makes the J call doubtful. The germline V gene encodes CDR1 SGHDT and CDR2 YYEEEE. The CDR3 is 16 residues long. For the CDR3, the DNA is TGTGCCAGCAGCCTAGGGACAGGATACCTCTCCTACGAGCAGTACTTC. This codes for CASSLGTGYLSYEQYF.